These 9 T cell receptor beta chains were sequenced from one sample in a study of cytomegalovirus exposure and HLA in healthy donors. PCR employed 60 Vbeta and 13 Jbeta primers. Assay: immunoSEQ multiplex PCR; the TCRdb copy retains only in-frame clones and omits some. Of about 160,000 clones listed, 75% are singletons. Sequencing used PBMCs. These receptors were collected from a female donor in good health and CMV-seronegative.

V and J are TRBV19 and TRBJ1-5; TRBD1 agrees at 10 bases. V shed 7 bases and J 4 bases; nucleotides not matched to a gene: 10. This CDR3 contains 16 residues. Looked up from germline, CDR1 is LNHDA and CDR2 is SQIVND (reference sequence). CDR3 residues: CASNAGQGKENQPQHF. For the CDR3, the DNA is TGTGCCAGTAATGCGGGACAGGGGAAGGAGAATCAGCCCCAGCATTTT. Filled out from reference TRBV19 and TRBJ1-5, the complete variable domain reads DGGITQSPKYLFRKEGQNVTLSCEQNLNHDAMYWYRQDPGQGLRLIYYSQIVNDFQKGDIAEGYSVSREKKESFPLTVTSAQKNPTAFYLCASNAGQGKENQPQHFGDGTRLSIL.

The V and J genes are TRBV29-1 and TRBJ1-6; D possibly corresponds to TRBD1 (6 bases). Germline CDR1 reads SQVTM; CDR2 reads ANQGSEA. The CDR3 has 12 amino acids. V lost 4 bases and J lost 8, with 9 bases in between. CDR3 sequence reads: CSVGSGDSPLHF. The CDR3 coding sequence is TGCAGCGTTGGGTCAGGGGATTCACCCCTCCACTTT.

This clone has a single count. V is TRBV5-1 and J is TRBJ2-3; tentative D call: TRBD1 (6 bases). The germline CDR1 and CDR2 sequences are SGHRS and YFSETQ. This CDR3 contains 14 residues. Trimming cost V 6 bases and J 0 bases, with 11 bases left between them. The CDR3 here is CASTQGISTDTQYF. The CDR3 bases are TGCGCCAGCACTCAGGGGATAAGCACAGATACGCAGTATTTT.

This chain connects TRBV6-5 to TRBJ2-3; the D gene is possibly TRBD1 (6 bases). V was trimmed by 2 bases and J by 4 bases, leaving 10 bases between them. The CDR3 sequence is 14 residues long. The germline V gene has CDR1 MNHEY and CDR2 SVGAGI. In DNA form, the CDR3 reads TGTGCCAGCAGTTACGACAGGTCCGCAGATACGCAGTATTTT. It codes for CASSYDRSADTQYF.

The genes are TRBV13 and TRBJ2-7; 12 bases agree with TRBD1. V shed 5 bases and J 6 bases; nucleotides not matched to a gene: 8. This CDR3 is 15 amino acids long. Germline V gene sequence: CDR1 PRHDT, CDR2 FYEKMQ (reference sequence). The CDR3 sequence: CASSRGGTGGSEQYF. The CDR3 DNA reads as TGTGCCAGCAGCCGAGGGGGGACAGGGGGCTCCGAGCAGTACTTC.

This clone has only one observation. The V and J genes are TRBV7-2 and TRBJ2-2; TRBD2 might be the D (6 bases). The CDR3 totals 15 residues. Per germline, CDR1 SGHTA and CDR2 FQGNSA. V gave up 2 bases and J gave up 4 bases, with 11 bases separating them. The CDR3 DNA follows: TGTGCCAGCAGCTTATATCAGGGAGGCACCGGGGAGCTGTTTTTT. This sequence encodes CASSLYQGGTGELFF.

The CDR3 is CASSQTTGYTEAFF. The CDR3 DNA follows: TGTGCCAGCAGTCAAACGACAGGGTACACTGAAGCTTTCTTT. The chain uses TRBV6-5 and TRBJ1-1; 7 bases are a match to TRBD1. Germline-derived CDR1 and CDR2 are MNHEY and SVGAGI. Trimming removed 5 bases from V and 3 bases from J; junction bases left unmatched: 6. The CDR3 runs to 14 residues.

In its sample, this clone was seen a few times. This rearrangement joins TRBV2 to TRBJ2-7; D is uncertain. CDR1 is SNHLY, CDR2 FYNNEI, per germline. This CDR3 has 13 residues. V was trimmed by 3 bases and J by 5 bases, leaving 11 bases between them. CDR3 sequence reads: CASSDQTWNEQYF. Written as DNA, the CDR3 is TGTGCCAGCAGTGACCAGACTTGGAACGAGCAGTACTTC.

The gene calls are TRBV4-3 and TRBJ2-7; a weak D match, TRBD1 (6 bases). The germline V and J ends were trimmed by 0 bases and 5 bases, with 17 bases remaining between them. CDR3 length equals 16 residues. Germline lookup yields CDR1 LGHNA and CDR2 YSLEER. Here the CDR3 reads CASSQDHWGQGNEQYF. The DNA for the CDR3 is TGCGCCAGCAGCCAAGATCATTGGGGGCAGGGGAACGAGCAGTACTTC.